The T cell receptor beta chain under discussion was sequenced for a study of beta chain features in type 1 diabetes. The study, taken as a whole, reports: When cDNA is sequenced, cells with high TCR expression could be over-represented. TCRB CDR3s were moderately but significantly shorter in Type 1 diabetes patients in all four CD4+ subsets.

Worth noting for this clone: Its antigen is undetermined.

Sequencing targeted expressed TCRB transcripts, as all isolated RNA had been reverse transcribed. TCRdb's table, derived via immunoSEQ multiplex PCR, lists solely in-frame clones and lacks some. This table has about 740,000 clones, roughly an eighth appearing once. The sequenced sample consisted of naive CD4+ T cells from blood. The clonotype originates from a man between 18 and 35 years old with type 1 diabetes.

The CDR3 sequence: CAWGSGGSTDTQYF. The CDR3 bases are TGTGCCTGGGGGAGCGGGGGGAGCACAGATACGCAGTATTTT. This sequence joins TRBV30 and TRBJ2-3, with 9 bases fitting TRBD2. V gave up 5 bases and J gave up 0 bases; unmatched junction bases: 3. CDR1 GTSNPN and CDR2 SVGIG come from the germline V gene (reference sequence). The CDR3 extends over 14 amino acids.